This record covers a single TCR beta chain. Its antigen is unknown. These data are taken from a study of cytomegalovirus exposure and HLA in healthy donors. In the study overall: The 95 to 150 validation repertoires, a later analysis reported, used the same platform as the 666 first-cohort repertoires. The study's findings and limits: Researchers counted approximately 160 TCR beta chains as cytomegalovirus-associated.

V lost 3 bases and J lost 5; bases outside the gene matches: 9. CDR3 length: 17 amino acids. CDR1 and CDR2 (germline): PRHDT, FYEKMQ (reference sequence). The donors were members of the validation cohort comprising over a hundred subjects, separate from the roughly 690-subject first cohort. Profiled with immunoSEQ multiplex PCR; TCRdb holds only in-frame clones, not every one. The repertoire consists of 150,000 to 200,000 clones, with 84% occurring once and the leading ten covering 2.5% to 3.5%. This TCR came from a woman younger than 30 in good health and CMV-seropositive. V and J are TRBV13 and TRBJ1-4; 10 bases align to TRBD1. Sequenced material: PBMCs. The CDR3 region is CASSLAPGGQGNEKLFF. In DNA, the CDR3 is TGTGCCAGCAGCTTGGCCCCTGGGGGACAGGGGAATGAAAAACTGTTTTTT.